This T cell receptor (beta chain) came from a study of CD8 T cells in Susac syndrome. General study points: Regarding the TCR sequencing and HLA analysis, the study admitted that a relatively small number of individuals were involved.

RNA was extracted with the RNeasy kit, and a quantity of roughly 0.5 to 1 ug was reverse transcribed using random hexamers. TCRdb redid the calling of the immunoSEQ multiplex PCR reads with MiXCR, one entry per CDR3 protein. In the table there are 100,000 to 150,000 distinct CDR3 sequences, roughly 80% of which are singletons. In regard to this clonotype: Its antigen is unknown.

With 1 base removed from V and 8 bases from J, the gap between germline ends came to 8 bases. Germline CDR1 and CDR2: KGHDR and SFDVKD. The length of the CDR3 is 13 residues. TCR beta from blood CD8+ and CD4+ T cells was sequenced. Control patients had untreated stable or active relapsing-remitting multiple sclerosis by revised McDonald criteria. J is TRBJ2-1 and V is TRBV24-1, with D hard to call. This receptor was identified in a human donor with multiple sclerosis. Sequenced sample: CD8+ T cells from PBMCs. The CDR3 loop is CATSDLMGYEQFF. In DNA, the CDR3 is TGTGCCACCAGTGATTTAATGGGCTATGAGCAGTTCTTC.